What follows are 9 T cell receptor beta chains derived from one specimen sequenced in a study of blood T cell repertoires in COVID-19. TCRdb's table, derived via immunoSEQ multiplex PCR, lists solely in-frame clones and lacks some. The data hold over 150,000 clones, with approximately 87% observed a single time. The specimen was peripheral blood. Receptor source: a woman in her seventies with COVID-19, enrolled during active disease.

A single count supports this clone. This chain uses TRBV29-1 with TRBJ2-5; D might be TRBD1 (5 bases). The CDR3 has 13 residues. Trimming shortened V by 4 bases and J by 5 bases, and 14 bases separated the two germline ends. CDR1 is SQVTM, CDR2 ANQGSEA, per germline. CDR3 residues: CSVAEIKGETQYF. The DNA of the CDR3 is TGCAGCGTTGCGGAGATAAAGGGGGAGACCCAGTACTTC.

The chain combines TRBV7-6 with TRBJ2-5, with 8 positions matching TRBD2. The J segment lost 1 base and the V segment lost 4 bases, leaving 14 bases of the junction unmatched. The CDR3 has 18 residues. Germline loops: CDR1 SGHVS, CDR2 FNYEAQ. CDR3 in amino acids: CASSSRTSSGVLQETQYF. Here the CDR3 DNA reads TGTGCCAGCAGCTCTAGAACAAGTAGCGGGGTACTCCAAGAGACCCAGTACTTC. The whole variable domain, remainder taken from reference TRBV7-6 and TRBJ2-5, is GAGVSQSPRYKVTKRGQDVALRCDPISGHVSLYWYRQALGQGPEFLTYFNYEAQQDKSGLPNDRFSAERPEGSISTLTIQRTEQRDSAMYRCASSSRTSSGVLQETQYFGPGTRLLVL.

This chain joins TRBV7-2 and TRBJ2-2, with D possibly being TRBD2 (7 bases). The CDR3 contains 15 residues. In germline, CDR1 is SGHTA, CDR2 FQGNSA. Trimming pared 1 base from V and 6 bases from J, leaving 12 bases between. CDR3 DNA sequence: TGTGCCAGCAGCTTAGAAGGGGGGGCGGCCGGGGAGCTGTTTTTT. Protein product: CASSLEGGAAGELFF.

This rearrangement joins TRBV19 to TRBJ1-3, with 12 positions matching TRBD1. The CDR3 extends over 17 amino acids. CDR1 is LNHDA, CDR2 SQIVND, per germline (reference sequence). With 9 bases clipped from V and 4 bases from J, the junction kept 13 bases outside the gene matches. The CDR3 sequence: CARPGQGASSPGNTIYF. The CDR3 nucleotides are TGTGCCAGACCGGGACAGGGGGCGTCGAGTCCGGGAAACACCATATATTTT.

The genes are TRBV30 and TRBJ1-5, with a tentative D call TRBD1 (5 bases). The germline gives CDR1 GTSNPN, CDR2 SVGIG (reference sequence). This CDR3 spans 15 amino acids. Trimming shortened V by 4 bases and J by 3 bases, and 16 bases separated the two germline ends. The CDR3 spells CAWTPRDSYNQPQHF. Written as DNA, the CDR3 is TGTGCCTGGACCCCTAGAGACAGCTACAATCAGCCCCAGCATTTT.

V gene TRBV24-1 combines with J gene TRBJ2-2; TRBD2 aligns across 8 bases. CDR1 and CDR2 (germline): KGHDR, SFDVKD. V gave up 0 bases and J gave up 0 bases; unmatched junction bases: 5. CDR3 length equals 18 residues. This CDR3 is CATSDLRGGGTNTGELFF. CDR3 in DNA: TGTGCCACCAGTGATTTGCGGGGCGGGGGGACGAACACCGGGGAGCTGTTTTTT.

The chain links TRBV2 to TRBJ1-5, with D possibly matching TRBD1 (6 bases). Germline-derived CDR1 and CDR2 are SNHLY and FYNNEI. CDR3 length: 13 amino acids. With 11 bases removed from V and 5 bases from J, the gap between germline ends came to 16 bases. The CDR3 region has the DNA TGTGCCGCTAGCGGGGGGCTGTATCAGCCCCAGCATTTT. Encoded protein: CAASGGLYQPQHF.

This chain links TRBV19 with TRBJ1-5; TRBD1 matches at 9 bases. The CDR3 consists of 15 residues. CDR1 and CDR2 from the germline V gene are LNHDA and SQIVND (reference sequence). Trimming removed 6 bases from V and 2 bases from J; junction bases left unmatched: 5. CDR3: CASSSGQGRNQPQHF. The CDR3 bases are TGTGCCAGTAGCTCGGGACAGGGACGCAATCAGCCCCAGCATTTT.

The chain links TRBV7-2 to TRBJ2-1; maybe TRBD2 (6 bases). The germline V gene encodes CDR1 SGHTA and CDR2 FQGNSA. The V end lost 5 bases, the J end lost 9 bases, and 20 bases lay between the germline ends. The CDR3 length is 15 residues. For the CDR3, the DNA is TGTGCCAGCAGCCCCTTACCGGGACTGATGGTTGAGCAGTTCTTC. This gives the protein CASSPLPGLMVEQFF.